Listed below are T cell receptor beta chains from one sample, sequenced in a study of blood T cell repertoires in COVID-19. The data were produced by immunoSEQ multiplex PCR, yet TCRdb's version contains in-frame clones alone and is incomplete. The sample shows 130,000 to 150,000 clones, around 80% of them seen only once. Sequenced: peripheral blood. The receptors come from an older woman with acute or convalescent COVID-19. CDR3s leave out the opening cysteine and the closing phenylalanine or tryptophan. Each record gives: V gene, J gene, CDR3 protein.

TRBV2	TRBJ2-1	ASDPGLAFHEQF
TRBV7-3	TRBJ2-5	ASSHWGETQY
TRBV29-1	TRBJ2-2	SVATGGLIGELF
TRBV5-1	TRBJ2-1	ASSLEPSGSALNEQF
TRBV5-1	TRBJ1-4	ASSLVGGFGKLF
TRBV28	TRBJ2-7	ASSPTASGIYYEQY
TRBV6-5	TRBJ2-2	ASSSAGAGTGELF
TRBV9	TRBJ2-1	ASSALAGTYNEQF
TRBV7-9	TRBJ1-1	ASSLRQMNTEAF
TRBV24-1	TRBJ2-2	ATSAARETGELF
TRBV4-2	TRBJ2-1	ASSQESTSAYNEQF
TRBV10-2	TRBJ1-1	ASSENVRRVQMNTEAF
TRBV11-2	TRBJ1-2	ASSSTGYGYT
TRBV14	TRBJ2-2	ASSQVLAGVSNTGELF
TRBV6-5	TRBJ2-5	ASSYSNSGKETQY
TRBV5-1	TRBJ2-7	ASSLVVGGSYEQY
TRBV7-6	TRBJ2-2	ASSLSRLAGGPGTGELF
TRBV6-6	TRBJ2-1	ASSYSTRSGYNEQF
TRBV27	TRBJ1-1	ASSRTGGRTEAF
TRBV11-2	TRBJ2-7	ASSWGQGNYEQY